A single sample gave rise to the 10 T cell receptor beta chains below, sequenced in a study of T cell responses to AZD1222 COVID-19 vaccine. TCRdb's table, derived via immunoSEQ multiplex PCR, lists solely in-frame clones and lacks some. Of about 60,000 clones in the sample, approximately 80% were seen once. Specimen: peripheral blood, collected on day 0 of AZD1222 vaccination. The receptors here all came from an adult in good health.

J is TRBJ1-5 and V is TRBV27; D is uncertain. The CDR3 is made up of 13 amino acids. Trimming left V 3 bases short and J 7 bases short, with 10 bases between. Germline loops: CDR1 MNHEY, CDR2 SMNVEV (reference sequence). CDR3 amino acids: CASSFLGNQPQHF. CDR3 nucleotides: TGTGCCAGCAGTTTCTTAGGGAACCAGCCCCAGCATTTT.

The chain combines TRBV7-3 with TRBJ2-3; possible D gene TRBD2, 5 bases. Germline V gene sequence: CDR1 SGHTA, CDR2 FQGTGA. The germline V and J ends were trimmed by 2 bases and 8 bases, with 11 bases remaining between them. The CDR3 is 13 residues long. CDR3 sequence (DNA): TGTGCCAGCAGCTTAGAGAACGAGGGTACGCAGTATTTT. This sequence encodes CASSLENEGTQYF.

This clone was seen just once. This chain uses TRBV19 with TRBJ2-7; 8 positions match TRBD1. The length of the CDR3 is 13 residues. The V and J ends lost 6 bases and 3 bases, in that order; junction bases with no gene match: 4. Germline CDR1 LNHDA, CDR2 SQIVND (reference sequence). The chain's CDR3 is CASRQGTGYEQYV. The CDR3 coding sequence is TGTGCCAGTAGGCAGGGGACAGGCTACGAGCAGTACGTC.

This clone was counted a single time. This chain connects TRBV18 to TRBJ1-1; TRBD1 might be the D (5 bases). Per germline, CDR1 KGHSH and CDR2 LQKENI. The CDR3 runs 15 residues. V lost 2 bases, J lost 0 bases, and 10 bases lay in between. The CDR3 region is CASSPFGALNTEAFF. As DNA, the CDR3 is TGTGCCAGCTCACCATTCGGGGCACTGAACACTGAAGCTTTCTTT.

The chain combines TRBV7-9 with TRBJ1-1; D is perhaps TRBD1 (5 bases). Germline-derived CDR1 and CDR2 are SEHNR and FQNEAQ (reference sequence). This CDR3 contains 12 residues. With 3 bases removed from V and 7 bases from J, the gap between germline ends came to 9 bases. The CDR3, as DNA: TGTGCCAGCAGCTTCGTGGGGGATGAAGCTTTCTTT. It specifies CASSFVGDEAFF.

This chain connects TRBV7-9 to TRBJ2-3; the D gene could be TRBD1 or TRBD2 (5 bases each). In germline, CDR1 is SEHNR, CDR2 FQNEAQ (reference sequence). The CDR3 runs to 15 residues. V lost 6 bases and J lost 2, with 15 bases in between. The CDR3 spells CASSRDLLTTDTQYF. CDR3 sequence (DNA): TGTGCCAGCAGTCGGGACCTGCTCACCACAGATACGCAGTATTTT. Filled out from reference TRBV7-9 and TRBJ2-3, the complete variable domain reads DTGVSQNPRHKITKRGQNVTFRCDPISEHNRLYWYRQTLGQGPEFLTYFQNEAQLEKSRLLSDRFSAERPKGSFSTLEIQRTEQGDSAMYLCASSRDLLTTDTQYFGPGTRLTVL.

The rearrangement links TRBV27 to TRBJ2-7; D might be TRBD1 (6 bases). V lost 2 bases and J 1 base, leaving 12 bases between the germline ends. Germline CDR1 reads MNHEY; CDR2 reads SMNVEV (reference sequence). The length of the CDR3 is 15 residues. In DNA, the CDR3 is TGTGCCAGCAGTTTAGGCGGCAGGGGTTCCTACGAGCAGTACTTC. As protein: CASSLGGRGSYEQYF.

The CDR3 DNA reads TGTGCCAGCAGTCAGAACAGGGCGTTCGGCAACACTGAAGCTTTCTTT. Translation: CASSQNRAFGNTEAFF. The chain is built from TRBV28 and TRBJ1-1, with D perhaps matching TRBD1 (6 bases). The CDR3 sequence is 16 residues long. Trimming pared 5 bases from V and 2 bases from J, leaving 18 bases between. The germline V gene encodes CDR1 MDHEN and CDR2 SYDVKM.

The chain combines TRBV5-1 with TRBJ2-7, with a weak D call TRBD1 (6 bases). The CDR3 totals 14 residues. V lost 4 bases to trimming and J lost 1 base, with 12 bases between them. CDR1 and CDR2 (germline): SGHRS, YFSETQ. The CDR3 sequence is CASSPQGSSYEQYV. The CDR3, as DNA: TGCGCCAGCAGCCCCCAGGGGTCGTCCTACGAGCAGTACGTC.

This chain links TRBV5-5 with TRBJ2-7, with D perhaps matching TRBD1 (5 bases). The CDR3 sequence is 13 residues long. Looked up from germline, CDR1 is SGHKS and CDR2 is YYEKEE (reference sequence). V was shortened by 7 bases and J by 4 bases, with 15 bases between the two germline ends. For the CDR3, the DNA is TGTGCCAGCGGGTCGCAGGGTTGGTACGAGCAGTACTTC. Translated, it gives CASGSQGWYEQYF.